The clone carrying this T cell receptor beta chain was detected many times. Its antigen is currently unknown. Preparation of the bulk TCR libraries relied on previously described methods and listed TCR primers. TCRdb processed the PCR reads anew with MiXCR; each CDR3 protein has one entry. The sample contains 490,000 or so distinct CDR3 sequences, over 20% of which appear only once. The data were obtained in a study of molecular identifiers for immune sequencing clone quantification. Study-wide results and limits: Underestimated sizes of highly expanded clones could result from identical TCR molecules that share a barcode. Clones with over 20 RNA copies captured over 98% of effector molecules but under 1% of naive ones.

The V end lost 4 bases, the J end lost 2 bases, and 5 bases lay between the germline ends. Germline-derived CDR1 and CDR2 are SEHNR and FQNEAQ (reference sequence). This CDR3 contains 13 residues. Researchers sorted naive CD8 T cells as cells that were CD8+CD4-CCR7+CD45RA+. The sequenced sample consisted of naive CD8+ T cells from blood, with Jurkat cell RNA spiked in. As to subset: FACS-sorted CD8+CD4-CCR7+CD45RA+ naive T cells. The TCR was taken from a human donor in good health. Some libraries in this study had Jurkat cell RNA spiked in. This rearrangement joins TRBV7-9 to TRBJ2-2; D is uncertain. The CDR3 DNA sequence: TGTGCCAGCAGCTCCATCAACACCGGGGAGCTGTTTTTT. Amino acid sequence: CASSSINTGELFF.